The 5 T cell receptor beta chains below were found in one sample sequenced in a study of beta chain features in type 1 diabetes. Study results and caveats: In all four CD4+ subsets, TCRB CDR3 length was significantly, moderately reduced in type 1 diabetes.

Antigens of these TCRs are unknown. All of the isolated RNA was reverse transcribed, so expressed TCRB transcripts were sequenced. Only in-frame clones appear in the TCRdb table, and some are missing; sequencing was by immunoSEQ multiplex PCR. Here the sample spans 93,000 or so clones, 25% to 30% being singletons. What was sequenced was central memory CD4+ T cells from blood. The receptors originated from a woman under 30 with type 1 diabetes.

This clone was seen only a few times. This chain connects TRBV28 to TRBJ1-4, with 9 bases matching TRBD1. V shed 8 bases and J 2 bases; nucleotides not matched to a gene: 21. The germline V gene encodes CDR1 MDHEN and CDR2 SYDVKM. CDR3 length: 20 residues. Here the CDR3 reads CASSGQGAQMGRRTNEKLFF. The CDR3 nucleotides are TGTGCCAGCTCGGGACAGGGCGCCCAGATGGGCCGGCGCACTAATGAAAAACTGTTTTTT.

In its sample, this clone was seen a few times. The chain joins TRBV7-8 to TRBJ2-1; D is possibly TRBD2 (6 bases). V was cut by 2 bases and J by 3 bases, with 14 bases left in between. This CDR3 has 16 residues. Germline V gives CDR1 SGHVS, CDR2 FQNEAQ. The CDR3 DNA is TGTGCCAGCAGCTTATCCCGGACTATCTTCTACAATGAGCAGTTCTTC. Its protein is CASSLSRTIFYNEQFF.

This clone has a handful of counts. The chain recombines TRBV2 with TRBJ1-5; 11 bases match TRBD1. V shed 4 bases, J shed 10 bases, and the junction held 9 bases outside the gene matches. The CDR3 loop spans 15 amino acids. The germline gives CDR1 SNHLY, CDR2 FYNNEI. DNA of the CDR3: TGTGCCAGCAGTGCCTTTGGGGGACAGGGGGTTCCCCAGCATTTT. It specifies CASSAFGGQGVPQHF.

In this sample, this clone turned up a few times. The V call is TRBV18, the J call TRBJ2-5, with 7 bases aligning to TRBD1. This CDR3 region has 15 residues. CDR1 and CDR2 (germline): KGHSH, LQKENI. The ends lost 2 bases at V and 5 bases at J; junction bases unmatched: 8. The CDR3 sequence: CASSPSGQPDETQYF. The CDR3 DNA sequence: TGTGCCAGCTCACCATCGGGACAGCCCGACGAGACCCAGTACTTC.

This clone was found a few times. The chain recombines TRBV20-1 with TRBJ2-7; D gene unclear. The CDR3 loop spans 11 amino acids. Germline V CDR1 and CDR2: DFQATT, SNEGSKA (reference sequence). Trimming removed 2 bases from V and 3 bases from J, with 5 bases in between. CDR3 in DNA: TGCAGTGCTAGATTCCTCTACGAGCAGTACTTC. Translation: CSARFLYEQYF.